These T cell receptor beta chains were read from a single sample in a study of OX40 agonist ivuxolimab in advanced cancers. Profiled with immunoSEQ multiplex PCR; TCRdb holds only in-frame clones, not every one. This sample has some 35,000 clones, with around nine tenths found just once. This material consisted of CD4+ or CD8+ T cells sorted from blood, taken in a trial of the OX40 agonist ivuxolimab. The source is an adult with an advanced solid tumor such as melanoma, head and neck, liver or kidney cancer. CDR3s include the opening cysteine and the closing phenylalanine or tryptophan. Each record gives: CDR3 DNA, CDR3 protein, J gene, clone size, V gene, D gene. The D gene is left open where the match is weak. Part of the rows lack a size; the others show once, few, many or a class for expanded clones.

DNA: TGTGCCACCTCCGAGGGGGCTAGCATCCACGAGCAGTACTTC
CDR3: CATSEGASIHEQYF
J: TRBJ2-7
size: .
V: TRBV5-6
D: TRBD1

DNA: TGTGCCAGCAGCTTTTTCGGGGGGAGCTCCTACGAGCAGTACTTC
CDR3: CASSFFGGSSYEQYF
J: TRBJ2-7
size: .
V: TRBV5-6
D: TRBD2

DNA: TGCAGCGCCACAGTATCGAACACTGAAGCTTTCTTT
CDR3: CSATVSNTEAFF
J: TRBJ1-1
size: .
V: TRBV29-1
D: .

DNA: TGTGCCAGTAGTACCCTAGCGGGAGCGCCTCGCGGGGAGCTGTTTTTT
CDR3: CASSTLAGAPRGELFF
J: TRBJ2-2
size: .
V: TRBV19
D: TRBD2

DNA: TGTGCCAGTAGTCCGGGAGGCACAGATACGCAGTATTTT
CDR3: CASSPGGTDTQYF
J: TRBJ2-3
size: .
V: TRBV19
D: .

DNA: TGTGCCAGCAGTTTAGGGACTGCGCGCATCAATGAGCAGTTCTTC
CDR3: CASSLGTARINEQFF
J: TRBJ2-1
size: .
V: TRBV27
D: .

DNA: TGCGCCAGCAGCTTGGACGGAAACTCCTACAATGAGCAGTTCTTC
CDR3: CASSLDGNSYNEQFF
J: TRBJ2-1
size: .
V: TRBV5-1
D: .

DNA: TGTGCCAGCAGTGACTCGCCGAGGACAGGTACCTACGAGCAGTACTTC
CDR3: CASSDSPRTGTYEQYF
J: TRBJ2-7
size: .
V: TRBV6-6
D: TRBD1

DNA: TGTGCCAGCAGTGAAGTTGCAGACTCCTACGAGCAGTACTTC
CDR3: CASSEVADSYEQYF
J: TRBJ2-7
size: .
V: TRBV6-1
D: .

DNA: TGTGCCAGCTCACCTTCAGGGGAGTATGGCTACACCTTC
CDR3: CASSPSGEYGYTF
J: TRBJ1-2
size: few
V: TRBV18
D: .

DNA: TGTGCCAGCAGTTGGACAGGCTACGAGCAGTACTTC
CDR3: CASSWTGYEQYF
J: TRBJ2-7
size: .
V: TRBV7-8
D: TRBD1

DNA: TGTGCCAGCAGCTTAGCGCCCGTCTCTGGAAACACCATATATTTT
CDR3: CASSLAPVSGNTIYF
J: TRBJ1-3
size: .
V: TRBV7-9
D: .

DNA: TGTGCCAGCAGTTTATGGTCCCGACAGGTGGAAGTGGAGCAGTACTTC
CDR3: CASSLWSRQVEVEQYF
J: TRBJ2-7
size: .
V: TRBV27
D: .

DNA: TGTGCTAGTACGCCGTCCTACACAGATACGCAGTATTTT
CDR3: CASTPSYTDTQYF
J: TRBJ2-3
size: .
V: TRBV12-5
D: .